The 2 T cell receptor beta chains below come from one sample, sequenced in a study of T cell responses to AZD1222 COVID-19 vaccine. The repertoire was sequenced with immunoSEQ multiplex PCR; TCRdb's copy has only in-frame clones and lacks some. Of fewer than 120,000 clones in the sample, approximately 92% are singletons; the top ten hold around 2.5%. The material was peripheral blood, obtained 28 days after the second AZD1222 dose. The receptor source for this set is an adult who received the AZD1222 COVID-19 vaccine.

This clone was found once. The rearrangement links TRBV6-2 or TRBV6-3 to TRBJ1-2, with D hard to call. The CDR3 contains 15 residues. V gave up 0 bases and J gave up 4 bases, with 12 bases separating them. The germline V gene encodes CDR1 MNHEY and CDR2 SVGEGT. CDR3 residues: CASSYSEFGGYGYTF. The CDR3 nucleotides are TGTGCCAGCAGTTACTCTGAATTCGGCGGCTATGGCTACACCTTC.

This clone occurred once. The V gene is TRBV5-1, the J gene TRBJ1-4, with D possibly being TRBD1 (5 bases). Trimming removed 3 bases from V and 2 bases from J, with 8 bases in between. This CDR3 is 14 amino acids long. CDR1 and CDR2 from the germline V gene are SGHRS and YFSETQ. CDR3 protein: CASSSGRTNEKLFF. The CDR3 DNA reads as TGCGCCAGCAGCTCGGGACGGACTAATGAAAAACTGTTTTTT.